This T cell receptor beta chain originates from a study of T-cell reconstitution after alpha-beta-depleted transplantation in children. This clonotype was counted ten times or more. Its antigen remains unknown. Whole-study findings and limits: Several hundred expanded graft clones reportedly were the source of alpha-beta T cells about two months after transplant. Some patients' high day-60 TCRbeta diversity was traced to surviving recipient T cells and thymic progenitors.

Preparation of the TCRbeta library involved a method that used unique molecular identifiers. A single record per CDR3 protein comes from TCRdb applying MiXCR to the PCR reads. The repertoire holds about 230,000 distinct CDR3 sequences, with around 9.9% as singletons. Germline V CDR1 and CDR2: MDHEN, SYDVKM. V shed 3 bases and J 6 bases; nucleotides not matched to a gene: 6. CDR3 size: 15 residues. The chain links TRBV28 to TRBJ2-5; 11 nucleotides line up with TRBD2. The sample here was PBMCs, taken before TCRalphabeta/CD19-depleted stem cell transplant. The source of this sequence is a child under two years old with acute myeloid leukemia, due to receive a stem cell transplant. CDR3 in DNA: TGTGCCAGCAGTTTGTCCCTAGCGGGGGGTAAGACCCAGTACTTC. Protein product: CASSLSLAGGKTQYF.